Below are 9 T cell receptor beta chains sequenced from a single sample in a study of blood T cell repertoires in COVID-19. Using immunoSEQ multiplex PCR, the repertoire was profiled, and TCRdb retains in-frame clones only, with some absent. The sample includes around 200,000 clones, around 83% of them seen just once. Source material: peripheral blood. Every receptor here comes from a man between 35 and 55 years old with active or convalescent COVID-19.

This clone was observed a handful of times. The chain uses TRBV19 and TRBJ1-6; no firm D call. Trimming took 5 bases from V and 3 from J, leaving 5 bases between them. Germline CDR1 LNHDA, CDR2 SQIVND (reference sequence). This CDR3 comprises 13 residues. This chain's CDR3 is CASSRGYNSPLHF. The CDR3, as DNA: TGTGCCAGTAGTCGGGGCTATAATTCACCCCTCCACTTT.

Here the CDR3 reads CASRQAGDGEKLFF. In DNA, the CDR3 is TGTGCCAGCAGACAAGCCGGAGACGGCGAAAAACTGTTTTTT. This chain links TRBV6-5 with TRBJ1-4; D not resolved. Germline-derived CDR1 and CDR2 are MNHEY and SVGAGI. This CDR3 spans 14 amino acids. V lost 6 bases, J lost 8 bases, and 16 bases lay in between.

The rearrangement links TRBV7-3 to TRBJ2-1; 11 bases align to TRBD1. V lost 5 bases and J lost 6; bases outside the gene matches: 6. This CDR3 spans 15 amino acids. Germline V gives CDR1 SGHTA, CDR2 FQGTGA. The chain's CDR3 is CASSRDRGTSNEQFF. As DNA, the CDR3 is TGTGCCAGCAGCCGGGACAGGGGGACGTCCAATGAGCAGTTCTTC.

This sequence joins TRBV6-2 or TRBV6-3 and TRBJ1-1; D not certain. The V end was cut by 2 bases, the J end by 3 bases, with 22 bases between. Germline loops: CDR1 MNHEY, CDR2 SVGEGT. This CDR3 is built from 18 residues. The CDR3 sequence: CASSYQMDSGVTDTEAFF. Here the CDR3 DNA reads TGTGCCAGCAGTTACCAAATGGACTCCGGGGTCACAGACACTGAAGCTTTCTTT.

V usage is TRBV18 and J usage is TRBJ2-2; 13 bases are a match to TRBD2. CDR1 is KGHSH, CDR2 LQKENI, per germline. V gave up 4 bases and J gave up 0 bases; unmatched junction bases: 11. CDR3 size: 20 residues. CDR3 in amino acids: CASSLITGLAGTTNTGELFF. The DNA for the CDR3 is TGTGCCAGCTCACTCATAACGGGACTAGCGGGGACCACGAACACCGGGGAGCTGTTTTTT.

The chain combines TRBV5-1 with TRBJ1-1, with TRBD1 as a possible D gene (5 bases). Trimming pared 3 bases from V and 1 base from J, leaving 10 bases between. The CDR3 length is 14 residues. The germline gives CDR1 SGHRS, CDR2 YFSETQ. Here the CDR3 DNA reads TGCGCCAGCAGCTACCGACAGACGAACACTGAAGCTTTCTTT. Translated: CASSYRQTNTEAFF.

The V and J genes are TRBV19 and TRBJ2-5, with 7 nucleotides matching TRBD2. The CDR3 has 12 amino acids. From germline, CDR1 is LNHDA and CDR2 SQIVND (reference sequence). V lost 8 bases and J lost 4; bases outside the gene matches: 4. CDR3 amino acids: CASRGEGETQYF. As DNA, the CDR3 is TGTGCCAGTCGGGGGGAGGGAGAGACCCAGTACTTC.

This chain links TRBV7-2 with TRBJ2-3; 11 bases match TRBD2. Germline CDR1 SGHTA, CDR2 FQGNSA. V lost 3 bases and J lost 4; bases outside the gene matches: 3. The CDR3 length is 15 residues. The CDR3 sequence: CASSFLAGGPDTQYF. CDR3 DNA: TGTGCCAGCAGCTTTCTAGCGGGGGGACCAGATACGCAGTATTTT.

This clone appeared a single time. The gene calls are TRBV4-1 and TRBJ1-5, with 9 bases that match TRBD1. Germline V CDR1 and CDR2: MGHRA, YSYEKL. With 1 base clipped from V and 2 bases from J, the junction kept 15 bases outside the gene matches. The CDR3 loop spans 20 amino acids. CDR3 nucleotides: TGCGCCAGCAGCCAAGTACCACCCCCGGACAGGGGAATTGGCAATCAGCCCCAGCATTTT. This encodes CASSQVPPPDRGIGNQPQHF.